Presented here are 16 T cell receptor beta chains from one specimen sequenced in a study of cytomegalovirus exposure and HLA in healthy donors. The PCR made use of 60 Vbeta and 13 Jbeta primers. Assay used: immunoSEQ multiplex PCR; TCRdb lists only in-frame clones, some missing. In the table there are tens of thousands of clones, 65% to 80% of which are singletons. The specimen sequenced was PBMCs. The receptor set was obtained from a woman in her twenties or thirties in good health and CMV-seronegative.

This chain connects TRBV11-2 to TRBJ2-2; D possibly corresponds to TRBD2 (6 bases). Deletions cut 1 base from V and 4 bases from J, with 7 bases between. Germline CDR1 and CDR2: SGHAT and FQNNGV. This CDR3 is built from 14 residues. The CDR3 region has the DNA TGTGCCAGCAGCTTAGGGGGGGTCACCGGGGAGCTGTTTTTT. Residues: CASSLGGVTGELFF.

This clone has just a few counts. The gene calls are TRBV9 and TRBJ2-7; TRBD2 matches at 15 bases. The CDR3 spans 14 residues. CDR1 SGDLS and CDR2 YYNGEE come from the germline V gene. V lost 5 bases to trimming and J lost 7 bases; unmatched junction nucleotides: 4. The CDR3 spells CASSAGTSGGEQYF. CDR3 in DNA: TGTGCCAGCAGTGCCGGGACTAGCGGGGGGGAGCAGTACTTC. Supplemented by reference TRBV9 and TRBJ2-7, the full variable domain reads DSGVTQTPKHLITATGQRVTLRCSPRSGDLSVYWYQQSLDQGLQFLIQYYNGEERAKGNILERFSAQQFPDLHSELNLSSLELGDSALYFCASSAGTSGGEQYFGPGTRLTVT.

A remark on this clone: Mismatch with germline at one junction end may stem from a read error. V gene TRBV7-9 combines with J gene TRBJ1-1, with D possibly TRBD1 on 6 matching bases. The CDR3 runs to 15 residues. Germline V gene lookup returns CDR1 SEHNR and CDR2 FQNEAQ (reference sequence). DNA of the CDR3: TGTTCCAGCAGCCAGGACAGCCTTTCGAACACTGAAGCTTTCTTT. Translated: CSSSQDSLSNTEAFF.

The rearrangement uses TRBV5-5 and TRBJ1-2, with a tentative D call TRBD1 (5 bases). CDR1 and CDR2 from the germline V gene are SGHKS and YYEKEE (reference sequence). The CDR3 loop spans 16 amino acids. V was pared by 4 bases and J by 5 bases, with 21 bases between. Here the CDR3 DNA reads TGTGCCAGCAGCCCTTCAGGGATATGGAACCCGTATGGCTACACCTTC. Translated, it gives CASSPSGIWNPYGYTF.

This sequence joins TRBV6-5 and TRBJ2-1, with D maybe TRBD2 (5 bases). This CDR3 has 13 residues. Trimming pared 3 bases from V and 10 bases from J, leaving 13 bases between. The germline V gene encodes CDR1 MNHEY and CDR2 SVGAGI. In DNA form, the CDR3 reads TGTGCCAGCAGTTATCGGAAAGGCGGGGAGCAGTTCTTC. Residues: CASSYRKGGEQFF.

The genes are TRBV7-3 and TRBJ2-2; possibly TRBD2 for D (5 bases). The CDR3 contains 18 residues. V lost 5 bases to trimming and J lost 1 base, with 20 bases between them. Per germline, CDR1 SGHTA and CDR2 FQGTGA. CDR3 loop: CASSPIPLAMGNTGELFF. The DNA of the CDR3 is TGTGCCAGCAGCCCTATCCCCTTAGCGATGGGGAACACCGGGGAGCTGTTTTTT.

This chain uses TRBV2 with TRBJ2-2; 7 bases align to TRBD1. Germline V gene data show CDR1 as SNHLY and CDR2 as FYNNEI. CDR3 length: 15 residues. J was trimmed by 3 bases and V by 6 bases; bases with no gene match: 7. In nucleotides, the CDR3 is TGTGCCAGCAGGACGGGGCAGGGGGACACCGGGGAGCTGTTTTTT. This encodes CASRTGQGDTGELFF. The complete variable domain, with remaining parts taken from reference TRBV2 and TRBJ2-2, reads EPEVTQTPSHQVTQMGQEVILRCVPISNHLYFYWYRQILGQKVEFLVSFYNNEISEKSEIFDDQFSVERPDGSNFTLKIRSTKLEDSAMYFCASRTGQGDTGELFFGEGSRLTVL.

Here the CDR3 reads CASRGGQAAFF. CDR3 sequence (DNA): TGCGCCAGCAGGGGGGGACAGGCAGCTTTCTTT. The chain employs TRBV5-1 and TRBJ1-1; the match to TRBD1 covers 8 bases. With V trimmed by 5 bases and J by 10 bases, 4 bases remained unmatched. The CDR3 is 11 residues long. Per germline, CDR1 SGHRS and CDR2 YFSETQ. Using reference TRBV5-1 and TRBJ1-1 for the parts outside the CDR3, the full variable domain is KAGVTQTPRYLIKTRGQQVTLSCSPISGHRSVSWYQQTPGQGLQFLFEYFSETQRNKGNFPGRFSGRQFSNSRSEMNVSTLELGDSALYLCASRGGQAAFFGQGTRLTVV.

The V and J genes are TRBV18 and TRBJ2-5; D is uncertain. The CDR3 contains 16 residues. With 8 bases removed from V and 2 bases from J, the gap between germline ends came to 21 bases. Germline V gene data show CDR1 as KGHSH and CDR2 as LQKENI. The CDR3 region is CASQADGLPPQETQYF. Here the CDR3 DNA reads TGTGCCAGCCAAGCTGACGGGTTGCCCCCTCAAGAGACCCAGTACTTC.

This rearrangement joins TRBV19 to TRBJ2-1; 9 nucleotides line up with TRBD2. CDR1 and CDR2 from the germline V gene are LNHDA and SQIVND (reference sequence). The CDR3 spans 15 residues. V trimming: 5 bases; J trimming: 10 bases; junction bases outside the gene matches: 12. DNA for the CDR3: TGTGCCAGTAGTCCAGGGGCGGGGGGGGACGGGGAGCAGTTCTTC. This gives the protein CASSPGAGGDGEQFF.

This chain connects TRBV19 to TRBJ1-5, with 7 nucleotides matching TRBD1. Germline CDR1 LNHDA, CDR2 SQIVND (reference sequence). V lost 5 bases to trimming and J lost 7 bases; unmatched junction nucleotides: 5. The CDR3 totals 13 residues. Here the CDR3 DNA reads TGTGCCAGTAGTTTAGGGGACAGCCAGCCCCAGCATTTT. The encoded protein is CASSLGDSQPQHF. Full variable domain (missing parts from reference TRBV19 and TRBJ1-5): DGGITQSPKYLFRKEGQNVTLSCEQNLNHDAMYWYRQDPGQGLRLIYYSQIVNDFQKGDIAEGYSVSREKKESFPLTVTSAQKNPTAFYLCASSLGDSQPQHFGDGTRLSIL.

The gene calls are TRBV9 and TRBJ2-1; TRBD2 agrees at 7 bases. V was clipped by 0 bases and J by 2 bases; unmatched bases: 5. The V gene's germline CDR1 is SGDLS and CDR2 YYNGEE. This CDR3 is built from 16 residues. The CDR3 sequence: CASSVVPSGTYNEQFF. CDR3 sequence (DNA): TGTGCCAGCAGCGTAGTTCCTAGCGGTACCTACAATGAGCAGTTCTTC.

The rearrangement links TRBV11-2 to TRBJ1-6; TRBD1 might be the D (5 bases). The CDR3 has 14 residues. CDR1 SGHAT and CDR2 FQNNGV come from the germline V gene. The V and J ends lost 1 base and 11 bases respectively, with 12 bases between them. CDR3 residues: CASSLGTGRTPLHF. In DNA, the CDR3 is TGTGCCAGCAGCTTAGGAACAGGAAGGACACCCCTCCACTTT.

J is TRBJ1-5 and V is TRBV19; 8 bases line up with TRBD1. Germline assignment: CDR1 LNHDA and CDR2 SQIVND (reference sequence). The CDR3 is 15 residues long. V trimming: 3 bases; J trimming: 7 bases; junction bases outside the gene matches: 8. CDR3 bases: TGTGCCAGTAGTATCGGGCAGGGGGCACGCCAGCCCCAGCATTTT. This translates into CASSIGQGARQPQHF.

The genes are TRBV30 and TRBJ2-3; perhaps TRBD2 as D (6 bases). The length of the CDR3 is 13 residues. V lost 6 bases to trimming and J lost 1 base, with 11 bases between them. CDR1 is GTSNPN and CDR2 is SVGIG in the germline V gene (reference sequence). The CDR3 reads CACREKGTDTQYF. In DNA, the CDR3 is TGTGCCTGCCGGGAGAAGGGCACAGATACGCAGTATTTT.

The chain carries TRBV2 and TRBJ1-1, with D unclear. The CDR3 has 16 amino acids. V lost 0 bases and J lost 9, with 20 bases in between. CDR1 and CDR2 (germline): SNHLY, FYNNEI. As DNA, the CDR3 is TGTGCCAGCAGTGAAGCGCTCGCATCTGGGGAGCCACAAGCTTTCTTT. Amino acid sequence: CASSEALASGEPQAFF.